This paragraph covers one TCR beta chain sequence. The patients all showed relapse after autologous stem cell transplantation, while their brentuximab vedotin exposure varied. The sample is drawn from a study of PD-1 blockade in classical Hodgkin lymphoma. The CDR3 covers 15 residues. The ends were cut back, 1 base at V and 0 bases at J, with 9 bases in the middle. Germline V gives CDR1 SGHKS, CDR2 YYEKEE (reference sequence). Generated by immunoSEQ multiplex PCR, the TCRdb table keeps only in-frame clones and is missing some. The sample consists of roughly 14,000 clones, around 61% of them appearing once.

Source: peripheral blood mononuclear cells (PBMCs), taken at baseline. This chain uses TRBV5-5 with TRBJ2-3, with D unresolved. The clonotype comes from a human donor with classical Hodgkin lymphoma. The CDR3 DNA reads as TGTGCCAGCAGCTTGTACGTCACTAGCACAGATACGCAGTATTTT. Its protein product is CASSLYVTSTDTQYF.